The 4 T cell receptor beta chains below come from one sample, sequenced in a study of blood T cell repertoires in COVID-19. Here immunoSEQ multiplex PCR was the method, and the copy in TCRdb shows in-frame clones only, minus some. Seen here are roughly 90,000 clones, about 87% observed once, and the top ten hold 1.1%. Sequencing input: peripheral blood. Receptors originate from a human donor in a cohort sampled during active COVID-19.

V is TRBV7-2 and J is TRBJ2-1; D possibly corresponds to TRBD2 (6 bases). The CDR3 length is 11 residues. Trimming took off 2 bases at V and 14 bases at J, with 10 bases between the two ends. Germline V gene data show CDR1 as SGHTA and CDR2 as FQGNSA. CDR3 protein: CASSLTSKKFF. The CDR3 DNA follows: TGTGCCAGCAGCTTAACTAGCAAGAAGTTCTTC.

The V call is TRBV18, the J call TRBJ1-5; D remains unclear. CDR3 length: 13 residues. CDR1 is KGHSH and CDR2 is LQKENI in the germline V gene. V was cut by 3 bases and J by 5 bases, with 8 bases left in between. The CDR3 reads CASSPLADQPQHF. The CDR3 DNA reads as TGTGCCAGCTCACCCCTAGCAGATCAGCCCCAGCATTTT.

The V and J genes are TRBV18 and TRBJ2-3, with 8 bases lining up with TRBD2. Looked up from germline, CDR1 is KGHSH and CDR2 is LQKENI. The CDR3 consists of 16 residues. The junction had 10 bases not matched to a gene; V was cut back by 6 bases and J by 2 bases. This chain's CDR3 is CASSPRTSGVTDTQYF. Written as DNA, the CDR3 is TGTGCCAGCTCGCCCCGAACTAGCGGAGTCACAGATACGCAGTATTTT. The full variable domain, its missing parts supplied by reference TRBV18 and TRBJ2-3, is NAGVMQNPRHLVRRRGQEARLRCSPMKGHSHVYWYRQLPEEGLKFMVYLQKENIIDESGMPKERFSAEFPKEGPSILRIQQVVRGDSAAYFCASSPRTSGVTDTQYFGPGTRLTVL.

J is TRBJ2-5 and V is TRBV3-1 (or the pseudogene TRBV3-2); 12 bases agree with TRBD2. The CDR3 spans 18 residues. Germline V gene lookup returns CDR1 LGHDT and CDR2 YNNKEL (reference sequence). V shed 1 base, J shed 5 bases, and the junction held 11 bases outside the gene matches. CDR3 in DNA: TGTGCCAGCAGCCAAGGGGGGCTAGCGGGAGGGCCGAGGGAGACCCAGTACTTC. Translating gives CASSQGGLAGGPRETQYF.